Presented here are 20 T cell receptor beta chains from one specimen sequenced in a study of cytomegalovirus exposure and HLA in healthy donors. The PCR contained 60 Vbeta and 13 Jbeta primers. This table comes from immunoSEQ multiplex PCR, and its TCRdb copy is limited to in-frame clones, with some not included. The sample carries fewer than 250,000 clones, roughly 75% recorded once. Input material: PBMCs. The receptors come from a man aged 30 to 45 in good health and CMV-seropositive.

The gene calls are TRBV30 and TRBJ1-1; a possible D gene is TRBD1 (6 bases). V was shortened by 2 bases and J by 2 bases, with 9 bases between the two germline ends. The CDR3 covers 13 residues. Germline values: CDR1 GTSNPN, CDR2 SVGIG (reference sequence). The CDR3 sequence is CAWSRGANTEAFF. CDR3 sequence (DNA): TGTGCCTGGAGTCGGGGGGCAAACACTGAAGCTTTCTTT.

The chain recombines TRBV30 with TRBJ1-2; tentative D call: TRBD1 (5 bases). Looked up from germline, CDR1 is GTSNPN and CDR2 is SVGIG (reference sequence). This CDR3 comprises 12 residues. Trimming cost V 1 base and J 6 bases, with 9 bases left between them. The CDR3 DNA sequence: TGTGCCTGGAGTGGCTGGGGGGATGGCTACACCTTC. Its protein product is CAWSGWGDGYTF.

The chain uses TRBV15 and TRBJ2-7; 12 bases agree with TRBD2. Germline V CDR1 and CDR2: LNHNV, YYDKDF (reference sequence). V shed 0 bases and J 8 bases; nucleotides not matched to a gene: 5. CDR3 size: 15 residues. DNA of the CDR3: TGTGCCACCAGCAGAGATCTAGCGGGGGGGCTCCAGCAGTACTTC. Its translation is CATSRDLAGGLQQYF.

V gene TRBV5-1 combines with J gene TRBJ1-3; 8 positions agree with TRBD1. V dropped 4 bases and J dropped 5; count of bases not matched to a gene: 8. The CDR3 has 15 amino acids. Germline CDR1 SGHRS, CDR2 YFSETQ. In DNA form, the CDR3 reads TGCGCCAGCAGCGGACGAGGACAGGGCCGAAACACCATATATTTT. Amino acid sequence: CASSGRGQGRNTIYF.

The chain has TRBV6-5 and TRBJ1-1, with 7 bases lining up with TRBD1. CDR1 is MNHEY and CDR2 is SVGAGI in the germline V gene. V gave up 2 bases and J gave up 5 bases; unmatched junction bases: 5. The CDR3 has 14 residues. CDR3 in amino acids: CASSYLTGNTEAFF. The CDR3 DNA follows: TGTGCCAGCAGTTACCTGACAGGGAATACTGAAGCTTTCTTT.

The rearrangement links TRBV28 to TRBJ2-3; D gene unclear. Per germline, CDR1 MDHEN and CDR2 SYDVKM. V was shortened by 5 bases and J by 8 bases, with 11 bases between the two germline ends. There are 12 residues in the CDR3. The CDR3: CASSPLIGTQYF. The CDR3 nucleotides read TGTGCCAGCAGTCCCTTAATCGGTACGCAGTATTTT.

The J gene is TRBJ1-2, the V gene TRBV4-3; possibly TRBD1 for D (6 bases). V was shortened by 1 base and J by 3 bases, with 18 bases between the two germline ends. CDR1 is LGHNA, CDR2 YSLEER, per germline. The CDR3 totals 17 residues. The CDR3 spells CASSQASWTDSYYGYTF. In DNA, the CDR3 is TGCGCCAGCAGCCAAGCTTCTTGGACGGACAGTTACTATGGCTACACCTTC.

On this clone itself: The junction departs from the called germline gene at one end, perhaps through a read error. The rearrangement links TRBV7-7 to TRBJ2-5; no definite D call. In germline, CDR1 is SSHAT, CDR2 FNYEAQ (reference sequence). CDR3 length: 13 residues. CDR3 sequence reads: CASSLMRQETQYF. CDR3 coding DNA: TGTGCTAGCAGCTTGATGAGACAAGAGACCCAGTACTTC.

The chain uses TRBV7-2 and TRBJ2-7, with 7 bases aligning to TRBD2. The CDR3 sequence is 16 residues long. V shed 5 bases, J shed 3 bases, and the junction held 13 bases outside the gene matches. The germline V gene has CDR1 SGHTA and CDR2 FQGNSA. The DNA for the CDR3 is TGTGCCAGCAGCCCCGGCCGGGCTAGCGGATACTACGAGCAGTACTTC. Translating it yields CASSPGRASGYYEQYF. Based on the CDR3 plus reference TRBV7-2 and TRBJ2-7, the full variable domain is GAGVSQSPSNKVTEKGKDVELRCDPISGHTALYWYRQSLGQGLEFLIYFQGNSAPDKSGLPSDRFSAERTGGSVSTLTIQRTQQEDSAVYLCASSPGRASGYYEQYFGPGTRLTVT.

This clone came up a few times. Mismatch with germline at one junction end may stem from a read error. V and J are TRBV7-9 and TRBJ2-3; D gene ambiguous. Germline V lookup: CDR1 SEHNR, CDR2 FQNEAQ (reference sequence). CDR3 length: 12 residues. In DNA form, the CDR3 reads TGTTCCAGCAGCTCCGTCACAGATACGCAGTATTTT. It encodes CSSSSVTDTQYF.

The V call is TRBV28, the J call TRBJ2-7, with 9 bases fitting TRBD2. V was pared by 6 bases and J by 5 bases, with 11 bases of the junction left unmatched. Germline CDR1 reads MDHEN; CDR2 reads SYDVKM. The CDR3 spans 15 residues. CDR3: CASSAMLAGEDEQYF. The DNA for the CDR3 is TGTGCCAGCAGCGCGATGTTAGCGGGAGAGGACGAGCAGTACTTC.

As concerns this clone: This could be a read error, since a much larger clone is one nucleotide away. This rearrangement joins TRBV4-2 to TRBJ2-5; 7 bases are shared with TRBD1. The CDR3 length is 13 residues. Germline V gene data show CDR1 as LGHNA and CDR2 as YNFKEQ. V shed 10 bases and J 9 bases; nucleotides not matched to a gene: 14. The CDR3 spells CATKTGSEGAQYF. CDR3 in DNA: TGTGCCACCAAGACAGGGTCAGAAGGGGCCCAGTACTTC.

The chain employs TRBV5-1 and TRBJ1-5; unclear D gene. This CDR3 has 16 residues. The V end was cut by 0 bases, the J end by 2 bases, with 12 bases between. CDR1 and CDR2 from the germline V gene are SGHRS and YFSETQ. The CDR3, as DNA: TGCGCCAGCAGCTTGGTTGGAATCGGGGGCAATCAGCCCCAGCATTTT. It yields the protein CASSLVGIGGNQPQHF. Full variable domain (missing parts from reference TRBV5-1 and TRBJ1-5): KAGVTQTPRYLIKTRGQQVTLSCSPISGHRSVSWYQQTPGQGLQFLFEYFSETQRNKGNFPGRFSGRQFSNSRSEMNVSTLELGDSALYLCASSLVGIGGNQPQHFGDGTRLSIL.

This chain uses TRBV7-3 with TRBJ2-1, with 10 bases lining up with TRBD2. The CDR3 runs 15 residues. Germline V gene sequence: CDR1 SGHTA, CDR2 FQGTGA. Germline trimming cut 11 bases from V and 2 bases from J; bases unmatched to any gene: 9. The DNA for the CDR3 is TGTGCCGTCGACTTCGGGACTAGCGCCTACAATGAGCAGTTCTTC. Translated: CAVDFGTSAYNEQFF. Full variable domain (rest looked up from reference TRBV7-3 and TRBJ2-1): GAGVSQTPSNKVTEKGKYVELRCDPISGHTALYWYRQSLGQGPEFLIYFQGTGAADDSGLPNDRFFAVRPEGSVSTLKIQRTERGDSAVYLCAVDFGTSAYNEQFFGPGTRLTVL.

This clone was seen just once. V is TRBV5-4 and J is TRBJ1-6; possible D gene TRBD1, 5 bases. Trimming took 4 bases from V and 8 from J, leaving 16 bases between them. From germline, CDR1 is SGHNT and CDR2 YYREEE (reference sequence). CDR3 length: 15 amino acids. The DNA for the CDR3 is TGTGCCAGCAGCAGATCGGGGGGTTCCTATTCACCCCTCCACTTT. As protein: CASSRSGGSYSPLHF.

This chain connects TRBV6-6 to TRBJ1-5; TRBD1 matches 8 bases. J gave up 0 bases and V 4 bases, and 2 bases lay outside the gene matches. The CDR3 loop spans 15 amino acids. Germline loops: CDR1 MNHNY, CDR2 SVGAGI (reference sequence). The CDR3 loop reads CASSSTGDSNQPQHF. In DNA form, the CDR3 reads TGTGCCAGCAGTTCGACAGGGGATAGCAATCAGCCCCAGCATTTT.

The chain employs TRBV5-5 and TRBJ2-7; 9 bases are a match to TRBD1. Unmatched junction bases numbered 4, after V lost 3 bases and J lost 3 bases. Germline CDR1 and CDR2: SGHKS and YYEKEE (reference sequence). This CDR3 spans 14 amino acids. CDR3 loop: CASSSGQGYYEQYF. In DNA form, the CDR3 reads TGTGCCAGCAGCTCGGGACAGGGATACTACGAGCAGTACTTC.

This sequence joins TRBV7-2 and TRBJ1-1; a weak D match, TRBD1 (5 bases). This CDR3 is built from 12 residues. CDR1 and CDR2 from the germline V gene are SGHTA and FQGNSA. Trimming pared 5 bases from V and 9 bases from J, leaving 13 bases between. The DNA for the CDR3 is TGTGCCAGCAGCCCGGGCGGGGGGAAAGCTTTCTTT. Amino acid sequence: CASSPGGGKAFF. Complete variable domain (other parts from reference TRBV7-2 and TRBJ1-1): GAGVSQSPSNKVTEKGKDVELRCDPISGHTALYWYRQSLGQGLEFLIYFQGNSAPDKSGLPSDRFSAERTGGSVSTLTIQRTQQEDSAVYLCASSPGGGKAFFGQGTRLTVV.

This chain uses TRBV4-1 with TRBJ2-5; D uncertain. In germline, CDR1 is MGHRA, CDR2 YSYEKL. Trimming shortened V by 0 bases and J by 0 bases, and 5 bases separated the two germline ends. This CDR3 has 14 residues. CDR3 loop: CASSQDYNQETQYF. CDR3 in DNA: TGCGCCAGCAGCCAAGACTATAACCAAGAGACCCAGTACTTC.

V usage is TRBV2 and J usage is TRBJ1-5; tentatively, D is TRBD1 (6 bases). The CDR3 sequence is 14 residues long. Trimming cost V 7 bases and J 0 bases, with 10 bases left between them. Germline loops: CDR1 SNHLY, CDR2 FYNNEI. The CDR3 region is CASNKDSSNQPQHF. CDR3 sequence (DNA): TGTGCCAGCAACAAGGACAGTAGCAATCAGCCCCAGCATTTT. Based on the CDR3 plus reference TRBV2 and TRBJ1-5, the full variable domain is EPEVTQTPSHQVTQMGQEVILRCVPISNHLYFYWYRQILGQKVEFLVSFYNNEISEKSEIFDDQFSVERPDGSNFTLKIRSTKLEDSAMYFCASNKDSSNQPQHFGDGTRLSIL.